The sequence of this T cell receptor beta chain was determined in a study of blood T cell repertoires in COVID-19. Turning to the study itself: PBMCs, B-cell-depleted T cells, or T cells were the source of the cDNA or gDNA that made up the material.

TCRdb's copy holds only in-frame clones and misses some; the assay was immunoSEQ multiplex PCR. The repertoire consists of about 370,000 clones, with more than 75% occurring once and the leading ten covering under 11%. CDR1 and CDR2 (germline): GTSNPN, SVGIG (reference sequence). Trimming pared 5 bases from V and 8 bases from J, leaving 12 bases between. This CDR3 is 11 amino acids long. This clone was counted a single time. Seattle enrolled patients during active infection and tracked them longitudinally. The sequence derives from a woman aged 30 to 39 with COVID-19, enrolled during active disease. Sequencing was performed on peripheral blood. The V gene is TRBV30, the J gene TRBJ1-1; D is possibly TRBD1 (6 bases). The chain's CDR3 is CAWGGRGEAFF. The DNA of the CDR3 is TGTGCCTGGGGGGGAAGGGGGGAAGCTTTCTTT.